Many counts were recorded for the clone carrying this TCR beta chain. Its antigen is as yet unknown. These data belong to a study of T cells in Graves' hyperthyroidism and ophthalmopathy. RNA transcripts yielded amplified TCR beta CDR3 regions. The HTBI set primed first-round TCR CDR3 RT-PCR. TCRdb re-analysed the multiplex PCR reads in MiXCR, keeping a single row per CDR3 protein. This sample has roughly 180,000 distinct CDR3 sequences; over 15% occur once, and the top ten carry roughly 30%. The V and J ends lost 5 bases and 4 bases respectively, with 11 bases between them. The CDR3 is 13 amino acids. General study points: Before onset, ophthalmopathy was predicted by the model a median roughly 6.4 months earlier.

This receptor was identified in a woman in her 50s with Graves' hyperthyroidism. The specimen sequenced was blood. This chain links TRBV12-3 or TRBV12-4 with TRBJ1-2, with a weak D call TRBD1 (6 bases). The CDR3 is CASSPRDIYGYTF. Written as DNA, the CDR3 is TGTGCCAGCAGTCCAAGGGACATCTATGGCTACACCTTC.